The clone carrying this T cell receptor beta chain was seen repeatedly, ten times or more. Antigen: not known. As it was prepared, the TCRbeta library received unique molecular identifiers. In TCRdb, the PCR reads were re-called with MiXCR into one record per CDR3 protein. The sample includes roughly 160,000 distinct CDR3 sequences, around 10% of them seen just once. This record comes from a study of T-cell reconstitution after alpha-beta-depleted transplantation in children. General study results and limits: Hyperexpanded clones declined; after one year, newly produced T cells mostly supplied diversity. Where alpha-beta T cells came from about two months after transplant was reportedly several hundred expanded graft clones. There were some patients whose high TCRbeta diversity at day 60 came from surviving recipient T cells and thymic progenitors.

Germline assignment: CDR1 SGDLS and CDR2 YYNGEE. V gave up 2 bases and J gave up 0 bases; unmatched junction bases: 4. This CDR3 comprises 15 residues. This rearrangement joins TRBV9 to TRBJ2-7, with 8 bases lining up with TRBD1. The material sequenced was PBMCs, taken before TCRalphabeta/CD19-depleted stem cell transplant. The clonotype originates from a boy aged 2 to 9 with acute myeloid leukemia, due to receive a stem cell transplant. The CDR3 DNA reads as TGTGCCAGCAGCGTTTCGGGGACAGGCTCCTACGAGCAGTACTTC. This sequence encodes CASSVSGTGSYEQYF. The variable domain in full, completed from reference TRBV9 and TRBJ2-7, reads DSGVTQTPKHLITATGQRVTLRCSPRSGDLSVYWYQQSLDQGLQFLIQYYNGEERAKGNILERFSAQQFPDLHSELNLSSLELGDSALYFCASSVSGTGSYEQYFGPGTRLTVT.